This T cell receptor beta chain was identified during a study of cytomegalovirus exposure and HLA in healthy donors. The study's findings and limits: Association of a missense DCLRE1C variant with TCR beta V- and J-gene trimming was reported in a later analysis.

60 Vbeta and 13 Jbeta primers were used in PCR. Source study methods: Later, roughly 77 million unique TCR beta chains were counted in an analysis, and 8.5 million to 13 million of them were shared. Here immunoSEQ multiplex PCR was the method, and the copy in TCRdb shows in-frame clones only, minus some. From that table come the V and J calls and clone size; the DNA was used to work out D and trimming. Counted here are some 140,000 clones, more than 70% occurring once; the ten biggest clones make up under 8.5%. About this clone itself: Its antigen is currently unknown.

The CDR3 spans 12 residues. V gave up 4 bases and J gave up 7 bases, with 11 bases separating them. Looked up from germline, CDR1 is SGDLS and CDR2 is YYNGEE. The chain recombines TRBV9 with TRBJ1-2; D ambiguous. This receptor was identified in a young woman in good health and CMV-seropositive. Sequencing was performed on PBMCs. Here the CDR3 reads CASSHITIGYTF. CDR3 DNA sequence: TGTGCCAGCAGCCACATTACGATTGGCTACACCTTC.